A single sample gave rise to the 14 T cell receptor beta chains below, sequenced in a study of blood T cell repertoires in COVID-19. The method was immunoSEQ multiplex PCR; TCRdb's version includes in-frame clones alone and lacks a portion of them. The repertoire includes 200,000 to 250,000 clones, roughly 80% of them detected once, and 5% to 7% sits in the top ten. Sequencing was performed on peripheral blood. The source of these receptors is a woman aged 55-70 years with active or convalescent COVID-19.

The chain joins TRBV19 to TRBJ2-7; 8 bases are shared with TRBD2. The CDR3 is 15 amino acids. Losses at the gene ends were 4 bases for V and 3 bases for J; bases not matched to a gene: 8. From germline, CDR1 is LNHDA and CDR2 SQIVND (reference sequence). As DNA, the CDR3 is TGTGCCAGTAGTACCCTTGCGGGAGGTGGCTACGAGCAGTACTTC. It specifies CASSTLAGGGYEQYF.

This clone appeared a single time. This chain uses TRBV6-5 with TRBJ2-2; 8 bases match TRBD1. V trimming: 11 bases; J trimming: 0 bases; junction bases outside the gene matches: 5. Germline V CDR1 and CDR2: MNHEY, SVGAGI. The CDR3 length is 14 residues. This CDR3 reads CALDRGANTGELFF. The CDR3 DNA reads as TGTGCCCTCGACAGGGGCGCGAACACCGGGGAGCTGTTTTTT.

V usage is TRBV6-6 and J usage is TRBJ1-5; maybe TRBD1 (6 bases). The CDR3 sequence is 15 residues long. Germline V CDR1 and CDR2: MNHNY, SVGAGI (reference sequence). V dropped 6 bases and J dropped 0 bases, with 12 bases sitting between them. The CDR3 coding sequence is TGTGCCAGCAGACTAACAGGGATTAGCAATCAGCCCCAGCATTTT. This codes for CASRLTGISNQPQHF.

The chain couples TRBV29-1 to TRBJ2-3; 11 nucleotides agree with TRBD2. This CDR3 comprises 15 residues. Per germline, CDR1 SQVTM and CDR2 ANQGSEA. The J segment lost 2 bases and the V segment lost 3 bases, leaving 4 bases of the junction unmatched. CDR3 DNA: TGCAGCGTTGAGGGACTAGCGGAGCCCACAGATACGCAGTATTTT. It specifies CSVEGLAEPTDTQYF.

The V gene is TRBV11-2, the J gene TRBJ2-6; D not certain. CDR1 is SGHAT, CDR2 FQNNGV, per germline. CDR3 length: 16 amino acids. Deletions cut 1 base from V and 0 bases from J, with 7 bases between. The CDR3 here is CASSLVRSSGANVLTF. CDR3 in DNA: TGTGCCAGCAGCTTAGTCCGGTCCTCTGGGGCCAACGTCCTGACTTTC.

On this clone: This sample also contains other DNA sequences that code for the same CDR3. This rearrangement joins TRBV18 to TRBJ1-1, with a weak D call TRBD1 (6 bases). V lost 3 bases, J lost 8 bases, and 10 bases lay in between. Germline assignment: CDR1 KGHSH and CDR2 LQKENI. The CDR3 has 12 residues. The chain's CDR3 is CASSPGATEAFF. The DNA of the CDR3 is TGTGCCAGCTCACCGGGGGCGACCGAAGCTTTCTTT.

This chain links TRBV5-1 with TRBJ1-4, with a possible D match to TRBD1 (6 bases). CDR3 size: 16 residues. Germline loops: CDR1 SGHRS, CDR2 YFSETQ. V lost 1 base and J lost 3, with 13 bases in between. The CDR3 spells CASSLYATGANEKLFF. As DNA, the CDR3 is TGCGCCAGCAGCTTGTATGCGACAGGCGCTAATGAAAAACTGTTTTTT.

The rearrangement links TRBV2 to TRBJ1-1; 11 positions match TRBD1. V lost 4 bases and J lost 5; bases outside the gene matches: 9. The germline gives CDR1 SNHLY, CDR2 FYNNEI. The CDR3 has 16 residues. CDR3: CASSVPRDRGSTEAFF. Here the CDR3 DNA reads TGTGCCAGCAGTGTGCCGCGGGACAGGGGGTCGACTGAAGCTTTCTTT.

A remark on this clone: The identical CDR3 is also encoded by other nucleotide sequences in the sample. The V call is TRBV6-5, the J call TRBJ1-1, with no clear D. In germline, CDR1 is MNHEY, CDR2 SVGAGI. The germline V and J ends were trimmed by 6 bases and 1 base, with 9 bases remaining between them. The CDR3 covers 13 residues. The DNA of the CDR3 is TGTGCCAGCAGGCGAAACAGGAACACTGAAGCTTTCTTT. Its translation: CASRRNRNTEAFF.

The CDR3: CASSHILAGGQETQYF. CDR3 coding DNA: TGTGCCAGCAGCCATATTCTAGCGGGGGGCCAAGAGACCCAGTACTTC. The gene calls are TRBV3-1 (or the pseudogene TRBV3-2) and TRBJ2-5; 11 bases align to TRBD2. Germline lookup yields CDR1 LGHDT and CDR2 YNNKEL (reference sequence). J was trimmed by 1 base and V by 3 bases; bases with no gene match: 4. The CDR3 sequence is 16 residues long.

This clone is a singleton in its sample. V and J are TRBV11-3 and TRBJ2-5, with TRBD2 as a possible D gene (5 bases). The CDR3 contains 15 residues. V was shortened by 6 bases and J by 0 bases, with 14 bases between the two germline ends. The germline V gene has CDR1 SGHNT and CDR2 YENEEA. In nucleotides, the CDR3 is TGTGCCAGCAGTCTGGGGAGTAAGTACCAAGAGACCCAGTACTTC. This translates into CASSLGSKYQETQYF.

The chain recombines TRBV7-8 with TRBJ2-7, with 7 bases fitting TRBD2. Germline V gene lookup returns CDR1 SGHVS and CDR2 FQNEAQ. The CDR3 has 16 amino acids. Germline trimming cut 0 bases from V and 2 bases from J; bases unmatched to any gene: 7. CDR3 DNA: TGTGCCAGCAGCTTAGCAGGCAGCGGGACTCCCTACGAGCAGTACTTC. Its translation: CASSLAGSGTPYEQYF.

The J gene is TRBJ2-3, the V gene TRBV2; 7 positions agree with TRBD2. The CDR3 totals 15 residues. The ends lost 6 bases at V and 1 base at J; junction bases unmatched: 7. CDR1 is SNHLY, CDR2 FYNNEI, per germline. This CDR3 reads CASRELAVGTDTQYF. For the CDR3, the DNA is TGTGCCAGCAGGGAGCTAGCGGTGGGCACAGATACGCAGTATTTT.

The chain is built from TRBV19 and TRBJ2-3, with a weak D call TRBD2 (7 bases). The CDR3 is 16 amino acids. V gave up 5 bases and J gave up 0 bases, with 15 bases separating them. Germline-derived CDR1 and CDR2 are LNHDA and SQIVND (reference sequence). CDR3 in amino acids: CASSSRGAPSTDTQYF. CDR3 nucleotides: TGTGCCAGTAGTTCCCGGGGGGCCCCTAGCACAGATACGCAGTATTTT.